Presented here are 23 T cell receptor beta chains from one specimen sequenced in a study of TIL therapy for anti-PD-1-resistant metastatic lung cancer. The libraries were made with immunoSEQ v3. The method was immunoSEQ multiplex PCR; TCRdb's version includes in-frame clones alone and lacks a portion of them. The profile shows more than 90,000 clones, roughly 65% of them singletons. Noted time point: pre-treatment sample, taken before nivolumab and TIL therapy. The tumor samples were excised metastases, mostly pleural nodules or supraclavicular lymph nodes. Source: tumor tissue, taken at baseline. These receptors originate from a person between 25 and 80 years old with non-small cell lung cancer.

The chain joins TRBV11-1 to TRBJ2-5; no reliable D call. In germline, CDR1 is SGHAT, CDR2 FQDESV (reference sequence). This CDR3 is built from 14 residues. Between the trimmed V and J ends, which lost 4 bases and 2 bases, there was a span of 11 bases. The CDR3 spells CASSSLGQQETQYF. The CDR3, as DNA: TGTGCCAGCAGCTCCCTTGGGCAGCAAGAGACCCAGTACTTC. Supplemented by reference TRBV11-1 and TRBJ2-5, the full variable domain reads EAEVAQSPRYKITEKSQAVAFWCDPISGHATLYWYRQILGQGPELLVQFQDESVVDDSQLPKDRFSAERLKGVDSTLKIQPAELGDSAMYLCASSSLGQQETQYFGPGTRLLVL.

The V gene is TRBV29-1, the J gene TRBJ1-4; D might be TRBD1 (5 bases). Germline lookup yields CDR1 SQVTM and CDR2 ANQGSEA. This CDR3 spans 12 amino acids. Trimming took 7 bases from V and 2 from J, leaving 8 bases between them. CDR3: CSGGGTNEKLFF. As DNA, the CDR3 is TGCAGCGGGGGGGGGACTAATGAAAAACTGTTTTTT. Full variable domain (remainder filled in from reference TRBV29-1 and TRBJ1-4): SAVISQKPSRDICQRGTSLTIQCQVDSQVTMMFWYRQQPGQSLTLIATANQGSEATYESGFVIDKFPISRPNLTFSTLTVSNMSPEDSSIYLCSGGGTNEKLFFGSGTQLSVL.

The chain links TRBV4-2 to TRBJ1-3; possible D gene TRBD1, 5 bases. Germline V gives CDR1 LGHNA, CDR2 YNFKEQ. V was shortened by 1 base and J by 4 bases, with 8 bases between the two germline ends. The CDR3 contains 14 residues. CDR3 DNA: TGTGCCAGCAGCCAAGGGGGCGTGGGAAACACCATATATTTT. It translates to CASSQGGVGNTIYF.

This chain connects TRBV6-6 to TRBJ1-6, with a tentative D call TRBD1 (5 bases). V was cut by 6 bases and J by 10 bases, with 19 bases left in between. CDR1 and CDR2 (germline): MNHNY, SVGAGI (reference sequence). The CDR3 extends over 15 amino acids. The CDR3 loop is CASSPTRDRNSPLHF. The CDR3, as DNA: TGTGCCAGCAGCCCCACAAGAGACAGAAACTCACCCCTCCACTTT.

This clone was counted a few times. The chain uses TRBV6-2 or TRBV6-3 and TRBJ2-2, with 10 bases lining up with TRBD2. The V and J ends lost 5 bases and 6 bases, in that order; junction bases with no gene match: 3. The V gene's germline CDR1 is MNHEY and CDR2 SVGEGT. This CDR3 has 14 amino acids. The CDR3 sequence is CASSSGRASGELFF. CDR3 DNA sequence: TGTGCCAGCAGTAGCGGGAGGGCCTCCGGGGAGCTGTTTTTT.

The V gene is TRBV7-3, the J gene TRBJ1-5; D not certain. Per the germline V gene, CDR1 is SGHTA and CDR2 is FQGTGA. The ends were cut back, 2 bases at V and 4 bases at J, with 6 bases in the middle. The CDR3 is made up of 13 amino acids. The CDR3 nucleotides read TGTGCCAGCAGCTTAGATCAAAATCAGCCCCAGCATTTT. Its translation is CASSLDQNQPQHF.

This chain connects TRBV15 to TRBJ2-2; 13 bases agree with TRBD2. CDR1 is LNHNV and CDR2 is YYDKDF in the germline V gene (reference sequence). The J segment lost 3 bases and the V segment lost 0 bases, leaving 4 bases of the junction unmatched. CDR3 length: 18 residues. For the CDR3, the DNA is TGTGCCACCAGCAGAGAATTCGGGACTAGCGGGGACACCGGGGAGCTGTTTTTT. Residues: CATSREFGTSGDTGELFF.

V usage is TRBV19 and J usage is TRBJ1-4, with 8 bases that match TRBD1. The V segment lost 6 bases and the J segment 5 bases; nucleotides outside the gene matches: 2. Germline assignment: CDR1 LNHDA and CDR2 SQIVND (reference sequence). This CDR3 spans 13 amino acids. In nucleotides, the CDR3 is TGTGCCAGTAGGCAGGGGGCAAATGAAAAACTGTTTTTT. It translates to CASRQGANEKLFF.

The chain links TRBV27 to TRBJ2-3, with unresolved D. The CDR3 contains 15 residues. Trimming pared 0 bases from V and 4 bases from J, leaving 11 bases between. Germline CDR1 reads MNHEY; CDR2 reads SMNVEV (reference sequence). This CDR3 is CASSLSIQTPDTQYF. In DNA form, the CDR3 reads TGTGCCAGCAGTTTATCTATACAGACTCCAGATACGCAGTATTTT.

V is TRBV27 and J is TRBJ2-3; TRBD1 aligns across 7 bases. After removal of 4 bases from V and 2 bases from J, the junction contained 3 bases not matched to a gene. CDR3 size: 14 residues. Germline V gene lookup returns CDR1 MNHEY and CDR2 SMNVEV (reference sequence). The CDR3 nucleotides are TGTGCCAGCAGTTACAGGGGAAACACAGATACGCAGTATTTT. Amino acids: CASSYRGNTDTQYF.

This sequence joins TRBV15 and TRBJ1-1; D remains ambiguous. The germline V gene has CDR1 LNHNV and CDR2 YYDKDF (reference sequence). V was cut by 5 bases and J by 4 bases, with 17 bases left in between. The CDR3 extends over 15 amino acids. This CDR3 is CATSDLSRGSTEAFF. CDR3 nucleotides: TGTGCCACCAGCGACTTGAGTAGAGGGAGCACTGAAGCTTTCTTT.

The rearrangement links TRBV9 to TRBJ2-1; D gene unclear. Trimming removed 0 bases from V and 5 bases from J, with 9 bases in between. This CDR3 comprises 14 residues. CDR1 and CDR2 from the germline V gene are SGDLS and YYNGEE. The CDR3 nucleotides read TGTGCCAGCAGCGTAGACGGGTTTCACAATGAGCAGTTCTTC. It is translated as CASSVDGFHNEQFF.

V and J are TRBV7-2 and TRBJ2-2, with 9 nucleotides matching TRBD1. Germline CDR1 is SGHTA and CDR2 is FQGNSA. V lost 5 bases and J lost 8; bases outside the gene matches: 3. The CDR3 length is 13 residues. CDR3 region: CASSRDRAGELFF. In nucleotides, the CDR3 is TGTGCCAGCAGCCGGGACAGGGCTGGGGAGCTGTTTTTT.

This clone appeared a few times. CDR3 coding DNA: TGTGCCAGCAGTTCGGGCGGGACAGGGGACTATGGCTACACCTTC. Protein sequence: CASSSGGTGDYGYTF. The J gene is TRBJ1-2, the V gene TRBV28; 10 nucleotides line up with TRBD1. Germline V gene sequence: CDR1 MDHEN, CDR2 SYDVKM. With V trimmed by 4 bases and J by 3 bases, 5 bases remained unmatched. The CDR3 runs to 15 residues.

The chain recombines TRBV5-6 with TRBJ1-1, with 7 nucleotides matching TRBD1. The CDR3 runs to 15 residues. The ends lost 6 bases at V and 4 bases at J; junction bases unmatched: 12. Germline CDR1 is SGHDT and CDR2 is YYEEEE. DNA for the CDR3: TGTGCCAGCAACGATATCACAGGGGCCGGCACTGAAGCTTTCTTT. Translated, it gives CASNDITGAGTEAFF.

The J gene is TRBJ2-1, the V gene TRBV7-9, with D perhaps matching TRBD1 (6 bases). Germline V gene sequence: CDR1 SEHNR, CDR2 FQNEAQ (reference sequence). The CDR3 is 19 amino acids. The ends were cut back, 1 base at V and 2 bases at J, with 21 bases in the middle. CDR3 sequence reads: CASSLEGRRGRGAYNEQFF. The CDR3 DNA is TGTGCCAGCAGCTTAGAAGGTCGAAGGGGGAGAGGAGCCTACAATGAGCAGTTCTTC. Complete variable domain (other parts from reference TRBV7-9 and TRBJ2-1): DTGVSQNPRHKITKRGQNVTFRCDPISEHNRLYWYRQTLGQGPEFLTYFQNEAQLEKSRLLSDRFSAERPKGSFSTLEIQRTEQGDSAMYLCASSLEGRRGRGAYNEQFFGPGTRLTVL.

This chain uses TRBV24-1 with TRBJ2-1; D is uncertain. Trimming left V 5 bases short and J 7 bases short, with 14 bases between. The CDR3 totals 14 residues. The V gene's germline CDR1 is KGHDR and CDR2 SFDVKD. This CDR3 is CATSAPLRSNEQFF. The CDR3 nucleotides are TGTGCCACCAGTGCCCCCCTAAGGTCGAATGAGCAGTTCTTC.

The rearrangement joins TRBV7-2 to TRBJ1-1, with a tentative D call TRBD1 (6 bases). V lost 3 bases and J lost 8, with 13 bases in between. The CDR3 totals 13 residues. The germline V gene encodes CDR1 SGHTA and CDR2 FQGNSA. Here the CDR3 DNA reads TGTGCCAGCAGCTTCATACAGGGAAGGGAAGCTTTCTTT. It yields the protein CASSFIQGREAFF.

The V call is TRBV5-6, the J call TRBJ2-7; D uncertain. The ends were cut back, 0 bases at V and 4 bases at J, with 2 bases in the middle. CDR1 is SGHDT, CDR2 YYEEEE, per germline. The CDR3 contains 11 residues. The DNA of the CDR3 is TGTGCCAGCAGCTTGGGGTACGAGCAGTACTTC. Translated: CASSLGYEQYF.

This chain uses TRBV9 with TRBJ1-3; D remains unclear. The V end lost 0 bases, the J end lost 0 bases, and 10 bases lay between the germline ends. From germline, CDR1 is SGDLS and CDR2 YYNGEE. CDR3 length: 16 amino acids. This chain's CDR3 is CASSVADDPSGNTIYF. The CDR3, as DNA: TGTGCCAGCAGCGTAGCCGACGACCCCTCTGGAAACACCATATATTTT.

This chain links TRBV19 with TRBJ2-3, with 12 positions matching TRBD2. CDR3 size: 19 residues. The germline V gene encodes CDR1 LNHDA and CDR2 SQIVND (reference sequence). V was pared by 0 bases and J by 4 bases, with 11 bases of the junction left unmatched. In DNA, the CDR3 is TGTGCCAGTAGTATAGATCCCCATACTAGCGGGAGGCCCTCAGATACGCAGTATTTT. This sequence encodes CASSIDPHTSGRPSDTQYF.

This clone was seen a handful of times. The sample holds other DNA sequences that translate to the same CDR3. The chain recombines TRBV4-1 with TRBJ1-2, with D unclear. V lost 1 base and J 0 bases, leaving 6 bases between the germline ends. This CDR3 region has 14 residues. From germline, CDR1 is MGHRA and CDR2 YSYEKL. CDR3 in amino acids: CASSQAAANYGYTF. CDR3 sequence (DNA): TGCGCCAGCAGCCAAGCGGCAGCTAACTATGGCTACACCTTC.

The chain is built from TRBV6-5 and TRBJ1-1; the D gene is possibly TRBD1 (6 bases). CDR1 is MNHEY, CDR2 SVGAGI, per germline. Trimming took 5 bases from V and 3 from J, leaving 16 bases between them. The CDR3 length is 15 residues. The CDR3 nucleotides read TGTGCCAGCAGTCAAATCCCAGGGGTGTACACTGAAGCTTTCTTT. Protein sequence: CASSQIPGVYTEAFF.